These 31 T cell receptor beta chains came from one sample sequenced in a study of T cell repertoires in cytomegalovirus infection. TCRdb processed the reads anew with MiXCR; each CDR3 protein has one entry. The sample has roughly 500,000 distinct CDR3 sequences; around a third are singletons. For these TCRs, the target antigens are not known. The sequencing used cultured PBMCs, collected from culture after CMV antigen stimulation. The receptors originated from a human donor in good health (CMV status not recorded). Some clones in this sample may be carry-over from other donors' samples.

The V and J genes are TRBV11-2 and TRBJ2-3; no clear D gene. The CDR3 runs to 15 residues. V was trimmed by 8 bases and J by 1 base, leaving 16 bases between them. CDR1 SGHAT and CDR2 FQNNGV come from the germline V gene. The CDR3 DNA sequence: TGTGCCAGCGGTCCCGGTTTGACTGGCACAGATACGCAGTATTTT. This codes for CASGPGLTGTDTQYF.

The sample holds many counts of this clonotype. The V and J genes are TRBV7-2 and TRBJ1-5; D remains unclear. The V end was cut by 5 bases, the J end by 6 bases, with 11 bases between. The germline gives CDR1 SGHTA, CDR2 FQGNSA. This CDR3 comprises 13 residues. CDR3 bases: TGTGCCAGCAGCCCCATGCGCGGTCAGCCCCAGCATTTT. This encodes CASSPMRGQPQHF.

The sample holds a few counts of this clonotype. V and J are TRBV19 and TRBJ1-1, with 7 positions matching TRBD1. This CDR3 spans 16 amino acids. The junction had 17 bases not matched to a gene; V was cut back by 9 bases and J by 4 bases. CDR1 is LNHDA and CDR2 is SQIVND in the germline V gene (reference sequence). The CDR3 reads CASVAVPGQRITEAFF. Written as DNA, the CDR3 is TGTGCCAGCGTGGCTGTTCCGGGACAGCGGATCACTGAAGCTTTCTTT.

J is TRBJ2-5 and V is TRBV28, with 10 positions matching TRBD1. The V segment lost 4 bases and the J segment 4 bases; nucleotides outside the gene matches: 6. CDR3 length: 15 residues. Germline values: CDR1 MDHEN, CDR2 SYDVKM. In DNA, the CDR3 is TGTGCCAGCAGTTCCCTCGACAGGGGGCTAGAGACCCAGTACTTC. It yields the protein CASSSLDRGLETQYF.

The gene calls are TRBV30 and TRBJ2-7; D gene uncertain. V dropped 0 bases and J dropped 5 bases, with 5 bases sitting between them. This CDR3 comprises 11 residues. From germline, CDR1 is GTSNPN and CDR2 SVGIG (reference sequence). CDR3 protein: CAWSVLDEQYF. CDR3 bases: TGTGCCTGGAGTGTACTCGACGAGCAGTACTTC. The variable domain in full, completed from reference TRBV30 and TRBJ2-7, reads SQTIHQWPATLVQPVGSPLSLECTVEGTSNPNLYWYRQAAGRGLQLLFYSVGIGQISSEVPQNLSASRPQDRQFILSSKKLLLSDSGFYLCAWSVLDEQYFGPGTRLTVT.

The chain recombines TRBV12-3 or TRBV12-4 with TRBJ2-2, with D uncertain. This CDR3 has 14 amino acids. V lost 3 bases to trimming and J lost 4 bases, with 9 bases between them. This CDR3 reads CASSFYGLTGELFF. CDR3 bases: TGTGCCAGCAGTTTTTACGGCCTCACCGGGGAGCTGTTTTTT.

The rearrangement uses TRBV10-3 and TRBJ1-1, with unresolved D. The V gene's germline CDR1 is ENHRY and CDR2 SYGVKD. V shed 7 bases and J shed 0 bases, with 12 bases lying between them. The CDR3 covers 14 residues. CDR3 sequence: CAIKGGLMNTEAFF. CDR3 in DNA: TGTGCCATCAAGGGAGGGCTCATGAACACTGAAGCTTTCTTT.

V is TRBV7-4 and J is TRBJ2-3, with 8 bases aligning to TRBD2. Trimming at V came to 5 bases and at J to 4 bases, leaving 5 bases not matched to a gene. This CDR3 has 14 amino acids. Germline values: CDR1 SGHVT, CDR2 SQSDAQ. CDR3 sequence reads: CASSPAGVADTQYF. The CDR3 nucleotides read TGTGCCAGCAGCCCAGCGGGGGTCGCAGATACGCAGTATTTT.

The genes are TRBV3-1 and TRBJ2-3; D remains ambiguous. Germline V gives CDR1 LGHDT, CDR2 YNNKEL (reference sequence). The V gene lost 4 bases and the J gene lost 4 bases, with 15 bases spanning the gap. There are 15 residues in the CDR3. CDR3 nucleotide sequence: TGTGCCAGCAGCCCCCTGGCTAGTTTAGCAGATACGCAGTATTTT. Protein sequence: CASSPLASLADTQYF.

The CDR3 is CASSLPSGRGFGANVLTF. The CDR3 DNA reads as TGTGCCAGCAGTTTACCGAGCGGGAGAGGTTTCGGGGCCAACGTCCTGACTTTC. This chain uses TRBV27 with TRBJ2-6; 8 nucleotides line up with TRBD2. CDR1 MNHEY and CDR2 SMNVEV come from the germline V gene (reference sequence). Trimming cost V 2 bases and J 4 bases; bases outside gene matches: 10. CDR3 length equals 18 residues.

This clonotype appeared a few times. The chain couples TRBV7-2 to TRBJ1-5, with D possibly matching TRBD1 (5 bases). Germline V gene sequence: CDR1 SGHTA, CDR2 FQGNSA. V gave up 3 bases and J gave up 5 bases, with 11 bases separating them. The CDR3 consists of 14 residues. CDR3 region: CASSLGGGYQPQHF. The CDR3 bases are TGTGCCAGCAGCTTGGGCGGGGGGTATCAGCCCCAGCATTTT. Filled out from reference TRBV7-2 and TRBJ1-5, the complete variable domain reads GAGVSQSPSNKVTEKGKDVELRCDPISGHTALYWYRQSLGQGLEFLIYFQGNSAPDKSGLPSDRFSAERTGGSVSTLTIQRTQQEDSAVYLCASSLGGGYQPQHFGDGTRLSIL.

The sample holds one count of this clonotype. The chain employs TRBV11-2 and TRBJ2-7; the match to TRBD2 covers 13 bases. This CDR3 is 14 amino acids long. The V segment lost 3 bases and the J segment 6 bases; nucleotides outside the gene matches: 2. CDR1 is SGHAT and CDR2 is FQNNGV in the germline V gene. The CDR3 DNA reads TGTGCCAGCAGCTTGGGACTAGCGGGACGCGAGCAGTACGTC. This codes for CASSLGLAGREQYV.

The V gene is TRBV7-2, the J gene TRBJ2-3, with 9 bases aligning to TRBD2. Germline V gene lookup returns CDR1 SGHTA and CDR2 FQGNSA. Unmatched junction bases numbered 11, after V lost 7 bases and J lost 6 bases. This CDR3 region has 15 residues. The CDR3 nucleotides are TGTGCCAGCAATAGTCGCGCGGGAGGGCCTGATACGCAGTATTTT. Its translation is CASNSRAGGPDTQYF. Full variable domain (outside the CDR3, taken from reference TRBV7-2 and TRBJ2-3): GAGVSQSPSNKVTEKGKDVELRCDPISGHTALYWYRQSLGQGLEFLIYFQGNSAPDKSGLPSDRFSAERTGGSVSTLTIQRTQQEDSAVYLCASNSRAGGPDTQYFGPGTRLTVL.

V is TRBV5-1 and J is TRBJ1-2; D remains ambiguous. The V gene's germline CDR1 is SGHRS and CDR2 YFSETQ. Trimming left V 4 bases short and J 4 bases short, with 23 bases between. The CDR3 is 17 amino acids. As DNA, the CDR3 is TGCGCCAGCAGCCCCAACCAAGGAACCCCGCGCCCCTATGGCTACACCTTC. It codes for CASSPNQGTPRPYGYTF.

The gene calls are TRBV28 and TRBJ2-1, with a tentative D call TRBD2 (6 bases). Germline CDR1 reads MDHEN; CDR2 reads SYDVKM. The V end was cut by 4 bases, the J end by 3 bases, with 10 bases between. This CDR3 contains 14 residues. The CDR3 nucleotides read TGTGCCAGCAGTTGGGGGGATGTCTACAATGAGCAGTTCTTC. It translates to CASSWGDVYNEQFF.

The V call is TRBV6-2 or TRBV6-3, the J call TRBJ2-7; D unclear. The CDR3 consists of 14 residues. The germline V gene encodes CDR1 MNHEY and CDR2 SVGEGT. The V end was cut by 5 bases, the J end by 3 bases, with 14 bases between. The CDR3 sequence: CASSPKARYYEQYF. CDR3 in DNA: TGTGCCAGCAGTCCCAAAGCCCGGTACTACGAGCAGTACTTC.

V is TRBV7-2 and J is TRBJ2-7; 7 bases map to TRBD2. Germline V lookup: CDR1 SGHTA, CDR2 FQGNSA. The CDR3 runs to 15 residues. J lost 3 bases, V lost 3 bases, and 8 bases had no gene match. CDR3 nucleotides: TGTGCCAGCAGCTTTACGGGGGGTAGTGGCTACGAGCAGTACTTC. Translation gives CASSFTGGSGYEQYF. Based on the CDR3 plus reference TRBV7-2 and TRBJ2-7, the full variable domain is GAGVSQSPSNKVTEKGKDVELRCDPISGHTALYWYRQSLGQGLEFLIYFQGNSAPDKSGLPSDRFSAERTGGSVSTLTIQRTQQEDSAVYLCASSFTGGSGYEQYFGPGTRLTVT.

At least ten counts were recorded for this clonotype. V usage is TRBV12-3 or TRBV12-4 and J usage is TRBJ1-2; no reliable D call. CDR3 length: 12 amino acids. V shed 5 bases and J shed 7 bases, with 11 bases lying between them. The CDR3 DNA reads TGTGCCAGCAGTCCGTTGGGTTCTGGCTACACCTTC. This sequence encodes CASSPLGSGYTF.

Ten or more counts support this clonotype. This chain links TRBV7-2 with TRBJ1-6, with D uncertain. The length of the CDR3 is 14 residues. V was cut by 3 bases and J by 8 bases, with 11 bases left in between. Per germline, CDR1 SGHTA and CDR2 FQGNSA. The CDR3 sequence is CASSLDAMDSPLHF. In DNA form, the CDR3 reads TGTGCCAGCAGCTTGGACGCGATGGATTCACCCCTCCACTTT.

This clonotype was counted many times. The chain employs TRBV9 and TRBJ2-1; a possible D gene is TRBD2 (5 bases). Germline lookup yields CDR1 SGDLS and CDR2 YYNGEE. The CDR3 consists of 14 residues. V was cut by 3 bases and J by 5 bases, with 12 bases left in between. CDR3 nucleotides: TGTGCCAGCAGCGCACGATGGGGAGACAATGAGCAGTTCTTC. Its protein is CASSARWGDNEQFF.

This clonotype has only a few counts. The V call is TRBV6-1, the J call TRBJ2-1, with 11 bases lining up with TRBD2. Per germline, CDR1 MNHNS and CDR2 SASEGT. V shed 6 bases and J 6 bases; nucleotides not matched to a gene: 1. This CDR3 spans 13 amino acids. The CDR3 nucleotides read TGTGCCAGCAGGACTAGCGGGGCCAATGAGCAGTTCTTC. It translates to CASRTSGANEQFF.

This clonotype appeared once. The chain combines TRBV5-4 with TRBJ2-5; TRBD1 or TRBD2 may be the D gene (5 bases each). V was cut by 2 bases and J by 4 bases, with 15 bases left in between. The CDR3 has 15 amino acids. Germline V gene lookup returns CDR1 SGHNT and CDR2 YYREEE (reference sequence). The CDR3 bases are TGTGCCAGCAGCTTAGAAGCGGCTGGGGGAGAGACCCAGTACTTC. Translation gives CASSLEAAGGETQYF.

The CDR3 is CASSLREGRNQPQHF. In DNA form, the CDR3 reads TGTGCCAGCAGCTTAAGAGAAGGGAGGAATCAGCCCCAGCATTTT. V and J are TRBV7-8 and TRBJ1-5; D unresolved. Deletions cut 2 bases from V and 4 bases from J, with 12 bases between. CDR1 SGHVS and CDR2 FQNEAQ come from the germline V gene. The CDR3 has 15 amino acids.

J is TRBJ2-1 and V is TRBV29-1; 9 nucleotides align to TRBD2. Germline V gene data show CDR1 as SQVTM and CDR2 as ANQGSEA. CDR3 length: 13 residues. V dropped 6 bases and J dropped 10; count of bases not matched to a gene: 10. CDR3 in amino acids: CSVGALAGAEQFF. CDR3 DNA: TGCAGCGTGGGAGCACTAGCGGGCGCCGAGCAGTTCTTC.

This clonotype was observed a handful of times. The CDR3 nucleotides read TGTGCCAGCAGCTTAAAGGGGGCAGCTGAAGCTTTCTTT. It translates to CASSLKGAAEAFF. J is TRBJ1-1 and V is TRBV12-3 or TRBV12-4; 7 bases match TRBD1. V lost 6 bases and J lost 6; bases outside the gene matches: 7. CDR3 length equals 13 residues.

This clonotype was seen repeatedly, ten times or more. The V gene is TRBV7-2, the J gene TRBJ2-5; the D gene could be TRBD1 or TRBD2 (5 bases each). The CDR3 extends over 15 amino acids. Germline loops: CDR1 SGHTA, CDR2 FQGNSA. Trimming cost V 5 bases and J 1 base, with 14 bases left between them. CDR3: CASSGAGTGQETQYF. The CDR3 bases are TGTGCCAGCAGCGGGGCGGGTACTGGCCAAGAGACCCAGTACTTC.

V usage is TRBV29-1 and J usage is TRBJ2-1; D unclear. The CDR3 is 13 amino acids. The V gene's germline CDR1 is SQVTM and CDR2 ANQGSEA. Trimming removed 7 bases from V and 8 bases from J, with 18 bases in between. CDR3 sequence reads: CSASDWRRDEQFF. DNA for the CDR3: TGCAGCGCAAGTGACTGGCGCCGCGATGAGCAGTTCTTC.

The chain carries TRBV30 and TRBJ2-6; TRBD2 is a possible D gene (5 bases). Trimming left V 6 bases short and J 0 bases short, with 15 bases between. Germline V CDR1 and CDR2: GTSNPN, SVGIG (reference sequence). This CDR3 contains 16 residues. CDR3 in amino acids: CACAGHPLSGANVLTF. CDR3 DNA sequence: TGTGCCTGTGCGGGCCATCCCCTCTCTGGGGCCAACGTCCTGACTTTC.

The rearrangement uses TRBV9 and TRBJ1-1, with D possibly being TRBD1 (6 bases). Trimming took off 2 bases at V and 1 base at J, with 9 bases between the two ends. CDR3 length: 14 residues. The germline gives CDR1 SGDLS, CDR2 YYNGEE. CDR3 DNA: TGTGCCAGCAGCGTCTCGACAGGGAACACTGAAGCTTTCTTT. Translation gives CASSVSTGNTEAFF.

The gene calls are TRBV11-2 and TRBJ2-3; D ambiguous. CDR1 is SGHAT, CDR2 FQNNGV, per germline. Between the trimmed V and J ends, which lost 5 bases and 5 bases, there was a span of 14 bases. This CDR3 spans 14 amino acids. For the CDR3, the DNA is TGTGCCAGCAGCCCTATAGGTAGGAGAGATACGCAGTATTTT. As protein: CASSPIGRRDTQYF.

This clonotype was recorded a few times. The rearrangement uses TRBV7-2 and TRBJ1-1; maybe TRBD1 (5 bases). Germline CDR1 SGHTA, CDR2 FQGNSA. The CDR3 extends over 14 amino acids. V was trimmed by 5 bases and J by 1 base, leaving 11 bases between them. The CDR3 sequence: CASSPGRRNTEAFF. CDR3 nucleotides: TGTGCCAGCAGCCCGGGACGGAGGAACACTGAAGCTTTCTTT.